This entry describes one TCR beta chain. Its target antigen remains unknown. No per-base quality is available; no much larger clone lies one base away. These data are taken from a study of chemoradiotherapy in HPV16-positive cancers (dated by TCRdb to the early 2020s). A note on the overall study: Candidate HPV-specific T-cell clones and common TCR motifs were defined through functional T-cell assays on cells from two HPV16-positive patients. Whether T-cell immunity against the HPV oncoproteins E6 and E7 changes during chemoradiotherapy and whether survival is affected by this immunity were examined in the study. The candidate HPV-specific TCRs and motifs were then tracked in TCR repertoires from around 86 patients with HPV-related cancers.

Including cysteine and phenylalanine, the CDR3 has 12 amino acids. Just CDR3 DNA is preserved here, 36 bases in frame from base 1. Unmatched junction bases come to 6, with V trimmed by 5 bases and J by 11 bases. CDR1 and CDR2, per the germline V gene (reference sequence), are SEHNR and FQNEAQ. Findings and caveats that apply to the study as a whole: Improved recurrence-free survival in HPV16-positive patients was associated with expansion of HPV-responsive T cells during chemoradiotherapy. Expansion of candidate HPV-specific clones and E7-related TCR motifs was observed in the tumor microenvironment during treatment, whereas no such expansion was observed for non-HPV-specific T cells. The survival association was reported for HPV16-positive patients, and the functional definition of HPV-specific T cells was derived from only a couple of HPV16-positive patients.

The receptor library was made with the immunoSEQ multiplex PCR assay. The table was pulled from immuneACCESS by TCRdb, which kept in-frame rearrangements only. Such tables lose some clones; where checked, under half of the loss comes from unresolved V genes, and the rest has no known cause. The sample data list around 20,000 clones, and roughly 90% of these were observed just once. The ten top clones hold about 5.6% of the sample. Repertoires were sampled repeatedly over the course of chemoradiotherapy, so clonal expansion could be followed in the tumor microenvironment. The TCR sequence derives from a human donor with HPV-associated anogenital cancer. The specimen comprised blood, sampled from a patient who underwent chemoradiotherapy. Recombination linked TRBV7-9 to TRBJ1-5, and TRBD1 aligns with 7 junction nucleotides. The DNA sequence is given as TGTGCCAGCAGCCGCACAGGGGTTTCCCAGCATTTT. The resulting protein is CASSRTGVSQHF. The CDR3 plus the reference TRBV7-9 and TRBJ1-5 genes for the other parts give the full variable domain: DTGVSQNPRHKITKRGQNVTFRCDPISEHNRLYWYRQTLGQGPEFLTYFQNEAQLEKSRLLSDRFSAERPKGSFSTLEIQRTEQGDSAMYLCASSRTGVSQHFGDGTRLSIL.